Shown below are 4 T cell receptor beta chains from a single sample sequenced in a study of cytomegalovirus exposure and HLA in healthy donors (dated by TCRdb to 2017 to 2019). Library preparation was by the immunoSEQ multiplex PCR assay. A mixture of 60 forward primers for TCR Vbeta segments and 13 reverse primers for TCR Jbeta segments was used in the multiplex PCR. The source is immuneACCESS, and TCRdb retained only in-frame sequences with V and J called. Part of the clones is not carried over; for the studies checked, unresolved V genes explain less than half of this, and the remainder is unexplained. Recorded for this sample are fewer than 150,000 clones; more than 80% of them occurred a single time. The top ten clonotypes cover under 8.5% of the sample. The sample was PBMCs. The receptors shown here come from a woman in her thirties in good health and CMV-seropositive.

The V and J genes are TRBV5-1 and TRBJ2-2; maybe TRBD1 (6 bases). V lost 4 bases and J lost 7, with 14 bases in between. CDR3 length: 14 residues. CDR1 and CDR2 (germline): SGHRS, YFSETQ. The CDR3 here is CASSLPDSGGELFF. The CDR3, as DNA: TGCGCCAGCAGCCTACCGGACAGCGGCGGGGAGCTGTTTTTT.

In this sample, this clone turned up once. The rearrangement uses TRBV14 and TRBJ1-1; D is perhaps TRBD1 (6 bases). CDR1 is SGHDN and CDR2 is FVKESK in the germline V gene. Between the trimmed V and J ends, which lost 0 bases and 3 bases, there was a span of 14 bases. The CDR3 has 16 amino acids. Here the CDR3 DNA reads TGTGCCAGCAGCCAAGACAAACAACAGGGATACACTGAAGCTTTCTTT. Protein: CASSQDKQQGYTEAFF. Drawing the rest from reference TRBV14 and TRBJ1-1, the complete variable domain is EAGVTQFPSHSVIEKGQTVTLRCDPISGHDNLYWYRRVMGKEIKFLLHFVKESKQDESGMPNNRFLAERTGGTYSTLKVQPAELEDSGVYFCASSQDKQQGYTEAFFGQGTRLTVV.

This rearrangement joins TRBV28 to TRBJ2-1; D might be TRBD2 (6 bases). CDR3 length equals 12 residues. V was trimmed by 3 bases and J by 8 bases, leaving 8 bases between them. CDR1 and CDR2 from the germline V gene are MDHEN and SYDVKM. The CDR3 region is CASSLGGDEQFF. Written as DNA, the CDR3 is TGTGCCAGCAGTTTGGGAGGCGATGAGCAGTTCTTC.

The chain couples TRBV27 to TRBJ2-3; maybe TRBD2 (5 bases). V was clipped by 7 bases and J by 1 base, with 9 bases between them. Germline V lookup: CDR1 MNHEY, CDR2 SMNVEV (reference sequence). The CDR3 is 13 amino acids. The CDR3 sequence is CASKRRGTDTQYF. CDR3 nucleotides: TGTGCCAGCAAGAGGCGGGGCACAGATACGCAGTATTTT.